The 23 T cell receptor beta chains below all came from one sample that was sequenced in a study of cytomegalovirus exposure and HLA in healthy donors. The PCR contained 60 Vbeta and 13 Jbeta primers. Produced via immunoSEQ multiplex PCR; TCRdb's table is partial and in-frame only. The sample holds some 62,000 clones; about 89% are singletons and the top ten take about 1.5%. Input material: PBMCs. Source of these receptors: a man between 18 and 29 years old in good health and CMV-seronegative.

J is TRBJ2-3 and V is TRBV27; TRBD1 aligns across 9 bases. V gave up 8 bases and J gave up 6 bases; unmatched junction bases: 9. The CDR3 sequence is 14 residues long. Germline V lookup: CDR1 MNHEY, CDR2 SMNVEV (reference sequence). CDR3 nucleotides: TGTGCCAGCGGCGGGACAGGGTTAAGGGATACGCAGTATTTT. Its translation: CASGGTGLRDTQYF.

The chain employs TRBV6-5 and TRBJ1-5; D is unclear. Germline values: CDR1 MNHEY, CDR2 SVGAGI. CDR3 length equals 14 residues. V was clipped by 0 bases and J by 6 bases, with 9 bases between them. In DNA, the CDR3 is TGTGCCAGCAGTTACTCGTCGGGAGCTCAGCCCCAGCATTTT. Translated, it gives CASSYSSGAQPQHF.

The chain has TRBV10-2 and TRBJ1-4; TRBD1 matches 9 bases. The CDR3 is 16 amino acids. Looked up from germline, CDR1 is WSHSY and CDR2 is SAAADI. V shed 4 bases, J shed 7 bases, and the junction held 10 bases outside the gene matches. For the CDR3, the DNA is TGCGCCAGCAGTGTTTACACCGGGACAGGGACTGAAAAACTGTTTTTT. Encoded protein: CASSVYTGTGTEKLFF.

The chain uses TRBV7-8 and TRBJ1-5; no firm D call. The CDR3 is made up of 15 amino acids. CDR1 is SGHVS and CDR2 is FQNEAQ in the germline V gene. Trimming took 5 bases from V and 4 from J, leaving 15 bases between them. CDR3 amino acids: CASSHYYQPNQPQHF. DNA for the CDR3: TGTGCCAGCAGCCACTATTACCAGCCTAATCAGCCCCAGCATTTT.

A few counts support this clone. V gene TRBV6-5 combines with J gene TRBJ1-6; 10 positions match TRBD1. V shed 7 bases, J shed 8 bases, and the junction held 5 bases outside the gene matches. CDR1 MNHEY and CDR2 SVGAGI come from the germline V gene. CDR3 length: 14 residues. The CDR3 loop reads CASKTGGADSPLHF. Here the CDR3 DNA reads TGTGCCAGCAAGACAGGGGGCGCGGATTCACCCCTCCACTTT.

This chain links TRBV5-6 with TRBJ2-7; TRBD1 agrees at 11 bases. Trimming took 5 bases from V and 4 from J; bases not matched to a gene: 8. Germline V lookup: CDR1 SGHDT, CDR2 YYEEEE. The CDR3 is 15 amino acids. This chain's CDR3 is CASSNSGTGGYEQYF. The CDR3 DNA reads TGTGCCAGCAGTAATTCAGGGACAGGGGGATACGAGCAGTACTTC.

This clone was counted a few times. The chain has TRBV5-1 and TRBJ2-1; 7 positions agree with TRBD1. This CDR3 contains 12 residues. V lost 5 bases, J lost 9 bases, and 5 bases stayed unmatched. Germline V gene data show CDR1 as SGHRS and CDR2 as YFSETQ. CDR3 region: CASRNDRAEQFF. CDR3 coding DNA: TGCGCCAGCAGAAACGACAGGGCTGAGCAGTTCTTC.

The CDR3 region is CATSNRVTDGYTF. The CDR3 region has the DNA TGTGCCACCAGCAACAGGGTCACGGATGGCTACACCTTC. The gene calls are TRBV15 and TRBJ1-2, with a possible D match to TRBD1 (6 bases). The germline CDR1 and CDR2 sequences are LNHNV and YYDKDF (reference sequence). Deletions cut 4 bases from V and 6 bases from J, with 12 bases between. This CDR3 is 13 amino acids long.

The sample holds a few counts of this clone. V and J are TRBV28 and TRBJ1-2; tentative D call: TRBD1 (5 bases). V was clipped by 4 bases and J by 7 bases, with 19 bases between them. This CDR3 spans 15 amino acids. Germline lookup yields CDR1 MDHEN and CDR2 SYDVKM. The DNA for the CDR3 is TGTGCCAGCAGTTCGGTCGGCAGGGTTTTGTCTGGCTACACCTTC. It translates to CASSSVGRVLSGYTF.

The chain recombines TRBV11-2 with TRBJ1-5, with TRBD1 matching over 11 bases. After removal of 5 bases from V and 4 bases from J, the junction contained 4 bases not matched to a gene. This CDR3 spans 15 amino acids. The germline CDR1 and CDR2 sequences are SGHAT and FQNNGV. The CDR3 region has the DNA TGTGCCAGCAGCGGACAGGGGGCGGCAAATCAGCCCCAGCATTTT. Translated, it gives CASSGQGAANQPQHF.

The chain is built from TRBV6-1 and TRBJ2-2; unclear D gene. V was trimmed by 3 bases and J by 4 bases, leaving 12 bases between them. CDR1 and CDR2 (germline): MNHNS, SASEGT. This CDR3 comprises 15 residues. The CDR3, as DNA: TGTGCCAGCAGTGATAGGCTAGTATTCACCGGGGAGCTGTTTTTT. Its translation is CASSDRLVFTGELFF.

V usage is TRBV15 and J usage is TRBJ1-2; no clear D gene. Germline values: CDR1 LNHNV, CDR2 YYDKDF (reference sequence). V gave up 0 bases and J gave up 8 bases, with 13 bases separating them. The CDR3 extends over 14 amino acids. The CDR3 DNA follows: TGTGCCACCAGCAGAGACAGGATCTCGTACGGCTACACCTTC. It specifies CATSRDRISYGYTF.

The chain has TRBV12-5 and TRBJ1-1, with D possibly matching TRBD1 (5 bases). Germline V gene data show CDR1 as LGHNT and CDR2 as FRNRAP. The CDR3 has 13 amino acids. V lost 4 bases to trimming and J lost 0 bases, with 6 bases between them. CDR3 in amino acids: CASGSTVNTEAFF. The CDR3 DNA reads TGTGCTAGTGGTTCGACAGTGAACACTGAAGCTTTCTTT.

This clone occurred a few times. V and J are TRBV5-4 and TRBJ1-6; 8 positions agree with TRBD1. The V gene end was trimmed by 4 bases and the J gene end by 4 bases; junction bases not matched to a gene: 4. CDR3 length: 15 residues. Looked up from germline, CDR1 is SGHNT and CDR2 is YYREEE (reference sequence). The CDR3 bases are TGTGCCAGCAGCCCGGGACAGGTTTATAATTCACCCCTCCACTTT. Its protein product is CASSPGQVYNSPLHF.

V gene TRBV6-5 combines with J gene TRBJ2-7; tentative D call: TRBD1 (6 bases). The germline CDR1 and CDR2 sequences are MNHEY and SVGAGI. Trimming cost V 6 bases and J 1 base, with 10 bases left between them. CDR3 length: 13 residues. The CDR3 spells CASRRGGSYEQYF. The CDR3 DNA reads TGTGCCAGCAGGAGAGGGGGATCCTACGAGCAGTACTTC.

CDR3 amino acids: CASSRTAGYTEAFF. The DNA of the CDR3 is TGTGCCAGCAGCCGAACGGCGGGGTACACTGAAGCTTTCTTT. V usage is TRBV14 and J usage is TRBJ1-1; no reliable D call. This CDR3 has 14 amino acids. Germline V gene sequence: CDR1 SGHDN, CDR2 FVKESK. V shed 4 bases and J shed 3 bases, with 12 bases lying between them.

CDR3 sequence reads: CASSFAGNTEAFF. In DNA form, the CDR3 reads TGTGCCAGCAGCTTCGCAGGGAACACTGAAGCTTTCTTT. The chain recombines TRBV7-3 with TRBJ1-1; D not resolved. CDR3 length equals 13 residues. The V and J ends lost 3 bases and 1 base respectively, with 6 bases between them. CDR1 and CDR2 from the germline V gene are SGHTA and FQGTGA.

V gene TRBV27 combines with J gene TRBJ2-7, with D maybe TRBD1 (6 bases). The CDR3 extends over 12 amino acids. Germline V gene sequence: CDR1 MNHEY, CDR2 SMNVEV (reference sequence). Trimming stripped 3 bases from V and 6 bases from J, with 9 bases between. The CDR3 is CASSFRGGEQYF. In nucleotides, the CDR3 is TGTGCCAGCAGTTTTCGAGGGGGCGAGCAGTACTTC.

The genes are TRBV6-5 and TRBJ2-5; D is unclear. Germline-derived CDR1 and CDR2 are MNHEY and SVGAGI. V gave up 1 base and J gave up 1 base, with 7 bases separating them. The CDR3 length is 14 residues. The CDR3 DNA sequence: TGTGCCAGCAGTTACTTAAACAGCCAAGAGACCCAGTACTTC. Protein: CASSYLNSQETQYF.

This chain links TRBV6-4 with TRBJ2-6; D not certain. This CDR3 contains 16 residues. The germline V gene has CDR1 MRHNA and CDR2 SNTAGT. The V and J ends lost 7 bases and 0 bases respectively, with 13 bases between them. The CDR3 bases are TGTGCCAGCACTAACAGTGACGGCTCTGGGGCCAACGTCCTGACTTTC. It specifies CASTNSDGSGANVLTF.

J is TRBJ2-2 and V is TRBV7-6, with TRBD1 as a possible D gene (6 bases). There are 13 residues in the CDR3. V lost 3 bases, J lost 5 bases, and 7 bases lay in between. Germline assignment: CDR1 SGHVS and CDR2 FNYEAQ. The CDR3 loop is CASSLQGTGELFF. In DNA, the CDR3 is TGTGCCAGCAGCTTGCAGGGGACCGGGGAGCTGTTTTTT.

The CDR3 region is CSVPRGLRNSPLHF. The CDR3 DNA reads TGCAGCGTCCCCAGGGGGCTAAGGAATTCACCCCTCCACTTT. This sequence joins TRBV29-1 and TRBJ1-6; 8 bases are a match to TRBD1. From germline, CDR1 is SQVTM and CDR2 ANQGSEA. This CDR3 is 14 amino acids long. V shed 6 bases, J shed 7 bases, and the junction held 8 bases outside the gene matches.

The chain is built from TRBV2 and TRBJ1-5; maybe TRBD1 (6 bases). The germline V gene encodes CDR1 SNHLY and CDR2 FYNNEI. V lost 6 bases and J lost 0, with 18 bases in between. This CDR3 is built from 17 residues. This CDR3 reads CASSYVTGSLSNQPQHF. CDR3 DNA sequence: TGTGCCAGCAGCTATGTAACAGGGTCCCTTAGCAATCAGCCCCAGCATTTT.